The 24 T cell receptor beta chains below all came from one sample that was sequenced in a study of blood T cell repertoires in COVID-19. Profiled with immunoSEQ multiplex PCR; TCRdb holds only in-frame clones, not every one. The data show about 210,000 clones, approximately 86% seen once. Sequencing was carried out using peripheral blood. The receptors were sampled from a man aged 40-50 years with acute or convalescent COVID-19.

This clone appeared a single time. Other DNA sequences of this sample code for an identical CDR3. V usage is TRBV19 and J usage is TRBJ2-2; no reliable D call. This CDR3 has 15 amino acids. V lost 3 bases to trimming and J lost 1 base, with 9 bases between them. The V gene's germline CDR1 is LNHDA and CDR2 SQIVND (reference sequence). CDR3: CASSIPSVNTGELFF. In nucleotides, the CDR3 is TGTGCCAGTAGTATCCCCAGCGTGAACACCGGGGAGCTGTTTTTT. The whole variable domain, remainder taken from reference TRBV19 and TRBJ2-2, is DGGITQSPKYLFRKEGQNVTLSCEQNLNHDAMYWYRQDPGQGLRLIYYSQIVNDFQKGDIAEGYSVSREKKESFPLTVTSAQKNPTAFYLCASSIPSVNTGELFFGEGSRLTVL.

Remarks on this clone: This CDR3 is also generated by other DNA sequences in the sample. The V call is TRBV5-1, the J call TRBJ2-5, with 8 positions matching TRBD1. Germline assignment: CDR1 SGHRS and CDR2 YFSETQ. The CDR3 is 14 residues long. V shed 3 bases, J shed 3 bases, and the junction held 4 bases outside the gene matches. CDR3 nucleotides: TGCGCCAGCAGCTCACAGGGGGGAGAAGAGACCCAGTACTTC. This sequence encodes CASSSQGGEETQYF.

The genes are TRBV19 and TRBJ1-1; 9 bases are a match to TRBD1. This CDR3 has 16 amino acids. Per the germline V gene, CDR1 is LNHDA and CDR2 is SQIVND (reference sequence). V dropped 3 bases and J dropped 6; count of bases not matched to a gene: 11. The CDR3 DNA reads TGTGCCAGTAGTATTGGGGGACAGGGCGCGAGGTCTGAAGCTTTCTTT. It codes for CASSIGGQGARSEAFF.

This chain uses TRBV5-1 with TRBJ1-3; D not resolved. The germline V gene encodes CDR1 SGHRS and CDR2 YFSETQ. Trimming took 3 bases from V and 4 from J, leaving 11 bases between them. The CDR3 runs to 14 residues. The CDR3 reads CASSWGSGGNTIYF. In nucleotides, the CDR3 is TGCGCCAGCAGCTGGGGTTCGGGGGGAAACACCATATATTTT.

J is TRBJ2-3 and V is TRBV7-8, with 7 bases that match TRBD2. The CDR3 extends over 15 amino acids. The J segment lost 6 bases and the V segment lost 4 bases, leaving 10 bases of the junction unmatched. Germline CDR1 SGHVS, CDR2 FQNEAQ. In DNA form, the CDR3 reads TGTGCCAGCAGCTCTGGACACGGGGGGTCCGATACGCAGTATTTT. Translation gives CASSSGHGGSDTQYF.

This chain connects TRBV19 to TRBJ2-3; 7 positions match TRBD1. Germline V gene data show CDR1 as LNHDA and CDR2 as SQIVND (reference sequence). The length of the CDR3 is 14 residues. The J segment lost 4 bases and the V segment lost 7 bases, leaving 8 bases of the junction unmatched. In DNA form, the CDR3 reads TGTGCCAGTATGAGTACAGGGGATTCAGATACGCAGTATTTT. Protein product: CASMSTGDSDTQYF.

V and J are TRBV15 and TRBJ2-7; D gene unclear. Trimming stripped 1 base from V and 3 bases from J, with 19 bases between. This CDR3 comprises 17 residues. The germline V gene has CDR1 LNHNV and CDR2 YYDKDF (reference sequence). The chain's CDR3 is CATSRAPLQDRHYEQYF. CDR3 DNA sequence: TGTGCCACCAGCAGAGCCCCCCTCCAGGATAGACACTACGAGCAGTACTTC.

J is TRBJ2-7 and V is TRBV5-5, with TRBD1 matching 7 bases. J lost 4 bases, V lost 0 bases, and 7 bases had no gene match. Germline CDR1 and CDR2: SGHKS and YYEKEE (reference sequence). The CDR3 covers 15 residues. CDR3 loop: CASSLGRQGWYEQYF. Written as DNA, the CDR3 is TGTGCCAGCAGCTTGGGACGACAGGGTTGGTACGAGCAGTACTTC.

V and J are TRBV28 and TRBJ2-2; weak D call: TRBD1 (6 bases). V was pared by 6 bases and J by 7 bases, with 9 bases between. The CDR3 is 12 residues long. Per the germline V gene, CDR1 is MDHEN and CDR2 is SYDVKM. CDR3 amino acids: CASSPDSGELFF. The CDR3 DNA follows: TGTGCCAGCAGCCCGGACAGCGGGGAGCTGTTTTTT.

The CDR3 spells CASSGPTGNTGELFF. In DNA form, the CDR3 reads TGTGCCAGCAGCGGGCCGACAGGGAACACCGGGGAGCTGTTTTTT. The V call is TRBV5-4, the J call TRBJ2-2, with D perhaps matching TRBD1 (6 bases). V lost 4 bases and J lost 1, with 11 bases in between. The germline gives CDR1 SGHNT, CDR2 YYREEE (reference sequence). The CDR3 consists of 15 residues.

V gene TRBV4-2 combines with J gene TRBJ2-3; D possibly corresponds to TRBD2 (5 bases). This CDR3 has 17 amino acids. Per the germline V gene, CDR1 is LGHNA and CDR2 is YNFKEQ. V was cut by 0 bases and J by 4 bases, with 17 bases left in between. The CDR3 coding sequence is TGTGCCAGCAGCCAAGATATGGGCTACCGAGCGGCAGATACGCAGTATTTT. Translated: CASSQDMGYRAADTQYF.

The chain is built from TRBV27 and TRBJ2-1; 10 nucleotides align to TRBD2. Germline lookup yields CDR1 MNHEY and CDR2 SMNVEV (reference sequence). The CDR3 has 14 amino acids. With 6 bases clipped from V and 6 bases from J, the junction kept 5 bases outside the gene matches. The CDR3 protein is CASSPGLALNEQFF. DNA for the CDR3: TGTGCCAGCAGCCCGGGACTAGCGCTCAATGAGCAGTTCTTC.

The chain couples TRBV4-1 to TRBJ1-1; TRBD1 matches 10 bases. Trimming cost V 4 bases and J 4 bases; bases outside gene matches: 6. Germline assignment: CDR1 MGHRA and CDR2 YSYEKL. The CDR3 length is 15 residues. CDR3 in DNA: TGCGCCAGCAGCCGGACAGGGGGGTCAGGCACTGAAGCTTTCTTT. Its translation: CASSRTGGSGTEAFF.

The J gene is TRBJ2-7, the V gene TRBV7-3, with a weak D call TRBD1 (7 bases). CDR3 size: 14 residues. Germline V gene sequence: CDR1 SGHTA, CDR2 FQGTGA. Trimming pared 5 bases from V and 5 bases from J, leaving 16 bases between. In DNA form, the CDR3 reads TGTGCCAGCAGCCCTACAGGGGAGGCCCACGAGCAGTACTTC. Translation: CASSPTGEAHEQYF.

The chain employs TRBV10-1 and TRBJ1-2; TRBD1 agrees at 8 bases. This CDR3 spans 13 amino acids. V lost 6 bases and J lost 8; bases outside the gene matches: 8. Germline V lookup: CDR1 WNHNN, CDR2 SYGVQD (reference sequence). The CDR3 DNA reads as TGCGCCAGCAGCGAGACAGGGGAAGACGGCTACACCTTC. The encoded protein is CASSETGEDGYTF.

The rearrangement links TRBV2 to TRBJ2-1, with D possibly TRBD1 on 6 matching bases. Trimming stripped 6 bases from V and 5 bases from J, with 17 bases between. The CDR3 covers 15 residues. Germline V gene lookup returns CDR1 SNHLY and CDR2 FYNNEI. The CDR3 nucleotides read TGTGCCAGCAGATCACAGGGATCCTTGAACAATGAGCAGTTCTTC. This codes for CASRSQGSLNNEQFF. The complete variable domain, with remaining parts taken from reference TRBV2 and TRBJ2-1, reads EPEVTQTPSHQVTQMGQEVILRCVPISNHLYFYWYRQILGQKVEFLVSFYNNEISEKSEIFDDQFSVERPDGSNFTLKIRSTKLEDSAMYFCASRSQGSLNNEQFFGPGTRLTVL.

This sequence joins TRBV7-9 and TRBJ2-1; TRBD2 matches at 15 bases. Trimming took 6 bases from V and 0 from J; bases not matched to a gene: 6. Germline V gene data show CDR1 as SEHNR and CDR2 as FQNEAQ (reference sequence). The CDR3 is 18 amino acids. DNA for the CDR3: TGTGCCAGCAGATCTGGGACTAGCGGGGGGAGCTCCTACAATGAGCAGTTCTTC. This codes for CASRSGTSGGSSYNEQFF.

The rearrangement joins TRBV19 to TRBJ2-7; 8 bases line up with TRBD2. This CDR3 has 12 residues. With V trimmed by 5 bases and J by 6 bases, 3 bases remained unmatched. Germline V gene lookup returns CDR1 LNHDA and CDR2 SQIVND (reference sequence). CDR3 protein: CASSGREGEQYF. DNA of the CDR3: TGTGCCAGTAGTGGACGGGAGGGCGAGCAGTACTTC.

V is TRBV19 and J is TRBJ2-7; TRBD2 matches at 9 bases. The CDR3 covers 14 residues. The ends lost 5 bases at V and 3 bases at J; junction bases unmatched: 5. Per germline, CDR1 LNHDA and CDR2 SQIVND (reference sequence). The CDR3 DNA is TGTGCCAGTAGTCAGGGTAGCGGGGGCTACGAGCAGTACTTC. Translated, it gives CASSQGSGGYEQYF. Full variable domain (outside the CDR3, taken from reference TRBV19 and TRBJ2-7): DGGITQSPKYLFRKEGQNVTLSCEQNLNHDAMYWYRQDPGQGLRLIYYSQIVNDFQKGDIAEGYSVSREKKESFPLTVTSAQKNPTAFYLCASSQGSGGYEQYFGPGTRLTVT.

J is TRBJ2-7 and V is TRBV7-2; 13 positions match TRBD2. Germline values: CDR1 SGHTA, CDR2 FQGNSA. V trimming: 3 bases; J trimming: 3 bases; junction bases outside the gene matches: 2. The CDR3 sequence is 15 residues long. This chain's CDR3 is CASSFGLAGVYEQYF. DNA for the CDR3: TGTGCCAGCAGCTTCGGACTAGCGGGAGTCTACGAGCAGTACTTC.

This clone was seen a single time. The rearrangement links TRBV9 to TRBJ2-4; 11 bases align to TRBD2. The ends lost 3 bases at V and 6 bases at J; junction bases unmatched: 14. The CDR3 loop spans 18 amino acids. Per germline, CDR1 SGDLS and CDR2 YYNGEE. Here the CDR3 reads CASSATTLAGGGVNIQYF. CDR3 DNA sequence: TGTGCCAGCAGCGCCACTACTCTAGCGGGGGGCGGCGTAAACATTCAGTACTTC.

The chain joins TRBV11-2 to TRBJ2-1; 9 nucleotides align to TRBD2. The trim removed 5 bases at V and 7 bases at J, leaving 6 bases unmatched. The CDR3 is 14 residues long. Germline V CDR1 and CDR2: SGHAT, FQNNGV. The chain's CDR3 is CASSRGGAINEQFF. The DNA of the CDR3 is TGTGCCAGCAGCCGCGGGGGGGCTATAAATGAGCAGTTCTTC.

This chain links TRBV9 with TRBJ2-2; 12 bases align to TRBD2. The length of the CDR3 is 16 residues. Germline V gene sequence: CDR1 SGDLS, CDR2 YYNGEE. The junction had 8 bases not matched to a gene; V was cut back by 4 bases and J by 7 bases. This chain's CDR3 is CASSLRLAGEIGELFF. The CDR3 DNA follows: TGTGCCAGCAGCCTAAGACTAGCGGGAGAAATCGGGGAGCTGTTTTTT. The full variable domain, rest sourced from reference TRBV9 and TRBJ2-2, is DSGVTQTPKHLITATGQRVTLRCSPRSGDLSVYWYQQSLDQGLQFLIQYYNGEERAKGNILERFSAQQFPDLHSELNLSSLELGDSALYFCASSLRLAGEIGELFFGEGSRLTVL.

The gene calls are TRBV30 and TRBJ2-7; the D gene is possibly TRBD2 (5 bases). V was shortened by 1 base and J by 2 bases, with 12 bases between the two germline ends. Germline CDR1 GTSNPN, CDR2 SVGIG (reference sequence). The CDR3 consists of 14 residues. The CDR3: CAWSDIGLPYEQYF. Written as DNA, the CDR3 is TGTGCCTGGAGTGATATAGGACTTCCCTACGAGCAGTACTTC.